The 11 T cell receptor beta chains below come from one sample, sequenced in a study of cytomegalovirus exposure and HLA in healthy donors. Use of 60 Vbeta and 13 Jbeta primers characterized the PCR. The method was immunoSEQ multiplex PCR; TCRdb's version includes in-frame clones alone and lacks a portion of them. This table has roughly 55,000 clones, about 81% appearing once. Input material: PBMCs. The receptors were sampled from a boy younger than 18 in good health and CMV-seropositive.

CDR3 sequence reads: CASSPGQGASTEAFF. CDR3 in DNA: TGTGCCAGCTCACCGGGACAGGGGGCGTCCACTGAAGCTTTCTTT. The chain is built from TRBV18 and TRBJ1-1; 12 nucleotides match TRBD1. The CDR3 loop spans 15 amino acids. CDR1 is KGHSH, CDR2 LQKENI, per germline. V trimming: 3 bases; J trimming: 4 bases; junction bases outside the gene matches: 3. The full variable domain, with the rest looked up from reference TRBV18 and TRBJ1-1, is NAGVMQNPRHLVRRRGQEARLRCSPMKGHSHVYWYRQLPEEGLKFMVYLQKENIIDESGMPKERFSAEFPKEGPSILRIQQVVRGDSAAYFCASSPGQGASTEAFFGQGTRLTVV.

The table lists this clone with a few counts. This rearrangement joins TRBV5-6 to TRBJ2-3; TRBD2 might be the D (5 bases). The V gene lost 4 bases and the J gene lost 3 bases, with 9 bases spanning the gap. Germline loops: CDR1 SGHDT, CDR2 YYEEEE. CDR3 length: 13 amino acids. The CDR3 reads CASSQTGTDTQYF. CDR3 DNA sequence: TGTGCCAGCAGCCAAACGGGGACAGATACGCAGTATTTT. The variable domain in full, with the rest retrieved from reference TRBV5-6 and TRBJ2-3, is DAGVTQSPTHLIKTRGQQVTLRCSPKSGHDTVSWYQQALGQGPQFIFQYYEEEERQRGNFPDRFSGHQFPNYSSELNVNALLLGDSALYLCASSQTGTDTQYFGPGTRLTVL.

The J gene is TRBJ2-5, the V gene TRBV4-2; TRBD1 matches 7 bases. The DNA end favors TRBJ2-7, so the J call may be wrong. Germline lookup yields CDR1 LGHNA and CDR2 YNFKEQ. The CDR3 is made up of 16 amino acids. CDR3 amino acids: CASSQQGVGAGYEQYF. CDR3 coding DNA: TGTGCCAGCAGCCAACAGGGGGTGGGGGCTGGCTACGAGCAGTACTTC.

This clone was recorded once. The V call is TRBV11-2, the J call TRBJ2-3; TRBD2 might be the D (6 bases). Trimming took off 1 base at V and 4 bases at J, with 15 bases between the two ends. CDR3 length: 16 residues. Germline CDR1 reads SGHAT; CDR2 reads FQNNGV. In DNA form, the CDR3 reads TGTGCCAGCAGCTTAGGGGGACTGAACCGGGCAGATACGCAGTATTTT. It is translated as CASSLGGLNRADTQYF.

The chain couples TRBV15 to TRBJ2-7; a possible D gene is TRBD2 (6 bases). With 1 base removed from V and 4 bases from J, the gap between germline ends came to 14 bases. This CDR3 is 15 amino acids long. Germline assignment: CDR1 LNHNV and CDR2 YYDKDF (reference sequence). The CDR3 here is CATSRGAGRIYEQYF. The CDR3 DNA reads TGTGCCACCAGCAGAGGGGCGGGGAGAATATACGAGCAGTACTTC.

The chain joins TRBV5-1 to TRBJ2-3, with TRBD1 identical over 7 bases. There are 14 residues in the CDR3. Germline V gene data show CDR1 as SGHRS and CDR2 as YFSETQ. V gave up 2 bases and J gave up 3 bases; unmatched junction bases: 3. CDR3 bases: TGCGCCAGCAGCTTCCGACAGGGTACAGATACGCAGTATTTT. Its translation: CASSFRQGTDTQYF.

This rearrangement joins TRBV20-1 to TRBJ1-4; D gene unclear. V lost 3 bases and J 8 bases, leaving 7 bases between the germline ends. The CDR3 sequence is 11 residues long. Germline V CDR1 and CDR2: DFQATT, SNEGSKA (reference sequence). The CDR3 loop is CSASWQEKLFF. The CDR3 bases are TGCAGTGCTAGTTGGCAAGAAAAACTGTTTTTT.

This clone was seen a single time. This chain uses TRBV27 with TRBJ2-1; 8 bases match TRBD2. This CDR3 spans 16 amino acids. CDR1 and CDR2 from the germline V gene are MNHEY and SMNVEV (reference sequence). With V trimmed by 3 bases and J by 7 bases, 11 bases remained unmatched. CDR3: CASSFPPGPGGNEQFF. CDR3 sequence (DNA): TGTGCCAGCAGTTTCCCCCCGGGCCCGGGGGGGAATGAGCAGTTCTTC.

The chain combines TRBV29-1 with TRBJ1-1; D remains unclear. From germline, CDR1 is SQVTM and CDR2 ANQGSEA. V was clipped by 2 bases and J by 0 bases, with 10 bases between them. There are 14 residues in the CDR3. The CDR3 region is CSVERTALNTEAFF. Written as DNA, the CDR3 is TGCAGCGTTGAAAGAACAGCCTTGAACACTGAAGCTTTCTTT.

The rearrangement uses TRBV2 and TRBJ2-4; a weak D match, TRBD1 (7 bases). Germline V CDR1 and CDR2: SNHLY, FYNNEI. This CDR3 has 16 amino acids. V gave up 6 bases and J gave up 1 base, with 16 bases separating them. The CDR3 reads CASSLDRAGAKNIQYF. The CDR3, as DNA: TGTGCCAGCAGCCTCGACAGGGCGGGGGCCAAAAACATTCAGTACTTC.

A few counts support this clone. CDR3 nucleotide sequence: TGTGCCAGCAGCTTGACGGAGACTTCCTATAATTCACCCCTCCACTTT. Its translation is CASSLTETSYNSPLHF. The chain recombines TRBV7-6 with TRBJ1-6; D ambiguous. The CDR3 contains 16 residues. With 3 bases removed from V and 1 base from J, the gap between germline ends came to 10 bases. The germline V gene has CDR1 SGHVS and CDR2 FNYEAQ. The full variable domain, completed using reference TRBV7-6 and TRBJ1-6, is GAGVSQSPRYKVTKRGQDVALRCDPISGHVSLYWYRQALGQGPEFLTYFNYEAQQDKSGLPNDRFSAERPEGSISTLTIQRTEQRDSAMYRCASSLTETSYNSPLHFGNGTRLTVT.